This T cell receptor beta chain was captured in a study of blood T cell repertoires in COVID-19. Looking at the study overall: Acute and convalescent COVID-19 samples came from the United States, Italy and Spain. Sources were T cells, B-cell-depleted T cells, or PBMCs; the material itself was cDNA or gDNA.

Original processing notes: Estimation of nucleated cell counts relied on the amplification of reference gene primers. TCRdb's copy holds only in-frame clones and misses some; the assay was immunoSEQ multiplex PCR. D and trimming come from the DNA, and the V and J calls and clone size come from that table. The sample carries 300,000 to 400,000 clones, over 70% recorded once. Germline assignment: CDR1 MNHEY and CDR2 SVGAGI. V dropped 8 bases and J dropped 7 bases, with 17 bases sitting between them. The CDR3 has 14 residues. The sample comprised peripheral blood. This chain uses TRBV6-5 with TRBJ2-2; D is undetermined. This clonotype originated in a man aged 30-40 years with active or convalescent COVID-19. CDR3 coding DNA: TGTGCCAGCCAAAGTTACTGGGCCGGCGGGGAGCTGTTTTTT. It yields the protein CASQSYWAGGELFF.